Following are 25 T cell receptor beta chains from one sample sequenced in a study of T cells in Graves' hyperthyroidism and ophthalmopathy. There were TCR beta CDR3 regions amplified from RNA transcripts. During a first-round RT-PCR of the TCR CDR3, the HTBI primer set was used. MiXCR, run by TCRdb on the multiplex PCR reads, gives a single entry per CDR3 protein. The sample lists approximately 620,000 distinct CDR3 sequences; approximately 15% were seen once. The sequenced sample consisted of blood. All receptors derive from a woman aged 40 to 50 with Graves' ophthalmopathy.

This clonotype was observed at least ten times. The rearrangement links TRBV12-3 or TRBV12-4 to TRBJ2-2, with D possibly being TRBD2 (5 bases). The CDR3 spans 16 residues. V was clipped by 3 bases and J by 2 bases, with 13 bases between them. CDR3 sequence reads: CASSFRGSRNTGELFF. In DNA form, the CDR3 reads TGTGCCAGCAGTTTCCGAGGGAGCAGAAACACCGGGGAGCTGTTTTTT.

The rearrangement uses TRBV19 and TRBJ1-1, with TRBD1 as a possible D gene (5 bases). Germline CDR1 and CDR2: LNHDA and SQIVND (reference sequence). Trimming pared 5 bases from V and 5 bases from J, leaving 21 bases between. The CDR3 has 16 residues. For the CDR3, the DNA is TGTGCCAGTAGTCAAATTCCCCAGGGCAGAGTGACTGAAGCTTTCTTT. It is translated as CASSQIPQGRVTEAFF.

The rearrangement joins TRBV10-1 to TRBJ2-7, with 8 positions matching TRBD1. The V gene's germline CDR1 is WNHNN and CDR2 SYGVQD (reference sequence). Trimming removed 6 bases from V and 6 bases from J; junction bases left unmatched: 10. This CDR3 comprises 14 residues. CDR3 sequence reads: CASSREPTGGEQYF. CDR3 DNA: TGCGCCAGCAGCCGCGAACCAACAGGGGGCGAGCAGTACTTC.

This clonotype was seen a handful of times. V and J are TRBV19 and TRBJ2-7; 7 nucleotides match TRBD2. The J segment lost 5 bases and the V segment lost 6 bases, leaving 7 bases of the junction unmatched. Germline CDR1 LNHDA, CDR2 SQIVND (reference sequence). This CDR3 contains 13 residues. CDR3 amino acids: CASRHGTNHEQYF. CDR3 bases: TGTGCCAGTAGACACGGGACTAACCACGAGCAGTACTTC. The complete variable domain, with remaining parts taken from reference TRBV19 and TRBJ2-7, reads DGGITQSPKYLFRKEGQNVTLSCEQNLNHDAMYWYRQDPGQGLRLIYYSQIVNDFQKGDIAEGYSVSREKKESFPLTVTSAQKNPTAFYLCASRHGTNHEQYFGPGTRLTVT.

The rearrangement joins TRBV27 to TRBJ2-7; D call uncertain. The V and J ends lost 3 bases and 2 bases respectively, with 8 bases between them. The CDR3 consists of 13 residues. Germline-derived CDR1 and CDR2 are MNHEY and SMNVEV (reference sequence). The CDR3 bases are TGTGCCAGCAGTTTCAGCCTGACCTACGAGCAGTACTTC. Translation: CASSFSLTYEQYF.

V usage is TRBV20-1 and J usage is TRBJ2-4; possible D gene TRBD1, 6 bases. Trimming cost V 3 bases and J 0 bases, with 15 bases left between them. The length of the CDR3 is 16 residues. The germline V gene has CDR1 DFQATT and CDR2 SNEGSKA (reference sequence). The CDR3 protein is CSARGAHLRAKNIQYF. Here the CDR3 DNA reads TGCAGTGCTAGGGGGGCCCACCTCCGAGCCAAAAACATTCAGTACTTC.

This clonotype was found many times. The chain combines TRBV9 with TRBJ2-1; a possible D gene is TRBD2 (6 bases). The CDR3 spans 15 residues. Germline V gene data show CDR1 as SGDLS and CDR2 as YYNGEE. The V end was cut by 0 bases, the J end by 2 bases, with 9 bases between. CDR3 in DNA: TGTGCCAGCAGCGTAGCGGTAGCGGCCTACAATGAGCAGTTCTTC. Translating gives CASSVAVAAYNEQFF.

The table lists this clonotype with many counts. V is TRBV6-1 and J is TRBJ2-3, with 9 nucleotides matching TRBD2. V was pared by 6 bases and J by 3 bases, with 10 bases of the junction left unmatched. Germline CDR1 is MNHNS and CDR2 is SASEGT. There are 16 residues in the CDR3. The CDR3 loop reads CASSFSGGEGTDTQYF. DNA for the CDR3: TGTGCCAGCAGCTTTAGCGGGGGCGAGGGGACAGATACGCAGTATTTT.

A remark on this clonotype: A read error is possible here, since a much larger clone lies one base away. The chain carries TRBV2 and TRBJ2-1; 12 bases are shared with TRBD2. V shed 7 bases and J 5 bases; nucleotides not matched to a gene: 6. Looked up from germline, CDR1 is SNHLY and CDR2 is FYNNEI. The CDR3 loop spans 15 amino acids. The CDR3 spells CASTPLAGGHNEQFF. The CDR3 DNA reads TGTGCCAGCACTCCCCTAGCGGGGGGGCACAATGAGCAGTTCTTC.

The sample holds many counts of this clonotype. The chain employs TRBV12-3 or TRBV12-4 and TRBJ2-2, with D hard to call. V was shortened by 8 bases and J by 1 base, with 5 bases between the two germline ends. The CDR3 runs to 12 residues. For the CDR3, the DNA is TGTGCCAGCGAGGAGAACACCGGGGAGCTGTTTTTT. Translating gives CASEENTGELFF.

There are a few counts of this clonotype. Compared with germline, one end of the junction differs, possibly owing to a read error. The chain combines TRBV9 with TRBJ2-7; tentatively, D is TRBD2 (6 bases). This CDR3 is 14 amino acids long. Germline CDR1 reads SGDLS; CDR2 reads YYNGEE. CDR3 sequence reads: CASSLIGGTYGQYF. In nucleotides, the CDR3 is TGTGCCAGCAGCTTAATTGGCGGGACCTACGGGCAGTACTTC.

This clonotype was seen ten or more times. The chain couples TRBV28 to TRBJ2-5; D ambiguous. The germline gives CDR1 MDHEN, CDR2 SYDVKM. The V gene lost 3 bases and the J gene lost 2 bases, with 19 bases spanning the gap. The CDR3 is 17 residues long. CDR3 region: CASSFVSPEPRQETQYF. The CDR3 DNA follows: TGTGCCAGCAGTTTCGTCTCACCGGAGCCCCGGCAAGAGACCCAGTACTTC.

This clonotype was seen ten or more times. The chain recombines TRBV27 with TRBJ1-1; TRBD1 agrees at 9 bases. CDR1 and CDR2 (germline): MNHEY, SMNVEV (reference sequence). This CDR3 is 13 amino acids long. The V segment lost 3 bases and the J segment 8 bases; nucleotides outside the gene matches: 4. In DNA form, the CDR3 reads TGTGCCAGCAGTTTCCGGGACAGGGCCGAAGCTTTCTTT. Its translation: CASSFRDRAEAFF.

This clonotype was seen at least ten times. This chain links TRBV5-1 with TRBJ2-7; perhaps TRBD2 as D (5 bases). The CDR3 runs 16 residues. The V and J ends lost 4 bases and 0 bases respectively, with 17 bases between them. The germline V gene has CDR1 SGHRS and CDR2 YFSETQ. In DNA, the CDR3 is TGCGCCAGCAGCCCACGCGCAGCGGAGATCTCCTACGAGCAGTACTTC. Its translation is CASSPRAAEISYEQYF.

V usage is TRBV20-1 and J usage is TRBJ2-7; maybe TRBD2 (6 bases). From germline, CDR1 is DFQATT and CDR2 SNEGSKA (reference sequence). V shed 3 bases and J shed 4 bases, with 7 bases lying between them. There are 11 residues in the CDR3. The CDR3 DNA follows: TGCAGTGCTAGCGGGGGTTACGAGCAGTACTTC. Residues: CSASGGYEQYF.

This chain connects TRBV10-3 to TRBJ2-7; no clear D gene. CDR3 length: 12 amino acids. V gave up 4 bases and J gave up 0 bases, with 4 bases separating them. Germline values: CDR1 ENHRY, CDR2 SYGVKD. The CDR3 sequence: CAISGDSYEQYF. CDR3 in DNA: TGTGCCATCAGTGGGGACTCCTACGAGCAGTACTTC.

This clonotype was observed many times. V is TRBV6-6 and J is TRBJ2-7; either TRBD1 or TRBD2 may supply D (6 bases each). V was clipped by 0 bases and J by 2 bases, with 17 bases between them. Germline V gene data show CDR1 as MNHNY and CDR2 as SVGAGI (reference sequence). The CDR3 runs to 17 residues. The CDR3: CASSYSGIGGLPYEQYF. The CDR3 DNA is TGTGCCAGCAGTTACTCGGGAATCGGGGGCTTACCCTACGAGCAGTACTTC.

This clonotype appeared many times. This rearrangement joins TRBV6-2 or TRBV6-3 to TRBJ1-1; 10 nucleotides match TRBD1. The trim removed 2 bases at V and 1 base at J, leaving 4 bases unmatched. This CDR3 region has 16 residues. CDR1 is MNHEY and CDR2 is SVGEGT in the germline V gene. DNA of the CDR3: TGTGCCAGCAGTTACGGGGACAGGGGATGGAACACTGAAGCTTTCTTT. Encoded protein: CASSYGDRGWNTEAFF.

The rearrangement uses TRBV3-1 and TRBJ2-6; the D gene is possibly TRBD2 (5 bases). This CDR3 region has 19 residues. Looked up from germline, CDR1 is LGHDT and CDR2 is YNNKEL (reference sequence). V lost 0 bases to trimming and J lost 0 bases, with 15 bases between them. The CDR3 DNA sequence: TGTGCCAGCAGCCAAGATCGGGGAGCCTCCTTCTCTGGGGCCAACGTCCTGACTTTC. Protein product: CASSQDRGASFSGANVLTF.

The CDR3 DNA follows: TGTGCCAGCAGTAACCCTAATGAAAAACTGTTTTTT. The encoded protein is CASSNPNEKLFF. The chain couples TRBV7-9 to TRBJ1-4; no firm D call. Between the trimmed V and J ends, which lost 6 bases and 3 bases, there was a span of 5 bases. The CDR3 consists of 12 residues. CDR1 and CDR2 from the germline V gene are SEHNR and FQNEAQ (reference sequence).

This clonotype was seen a few times. J is TRBJ2-3 and V is TRBV27; D is possibly TRBD2 (5 bases). Germline V gene lookup returns CDR1 MNHEY and CDR2 SMNVEV (reference sequence). CDR3 size: 17 residues. Trimming removed 5 bases from V and 1 base from J, with 19 bases in between. The DNA of the CDR3 is TGTGCCAGCAGTCCCCCCCCCGTGAGGGTAGGCACAGATACGCAGTATTTT. Its translation is CASSPPPVRVGTDTQYF.

This rearrangement joins TRBV3-1 to TRBJ1-3, with D uncertain. Germline V gives CDR1 LGHDT, CDR2 YNNKEL (reference sequence). Trimming shortened V by 1 base and J by 0 bases, and 10 bases separated the two germline ends. This CDR3 contains 16 residues. As DNA, the CDR3 is TGTGCCAGCAGCCAAGGAGACCGCATCTCTGGAAACACCATATATTTT. It translates to CASSQGDRISGNTIYF.

The chain uses TRBV6-1 and TRBJ1-5; D is perhaps TRBD1 (5 bases). This CDR3 comprises 16 residues. Per germline, CDR1 MNHNS and CDR2 SASEGT. V was trimmed by 4 bases and J by 0 bases, leaving 13 bases between them. CDR3 amino acids: CASSGGMTVSNQPQHF. In nucleotides, the CDR3 is TGTGCCAGCAGTGGGGGGATGACAGTTAGCAATCAGCCCCAGCATTTT.

This clonotype was observed at least ten times. The chain uses TRBV20-1 and TRBJ1-1; possible D gene TRBD1, 6 bases. Germline CDR1 reads DFQATT; CDR2 reads SNEGSKA (reference sequence). V lost 3 bases and J lost 5, with 13 bases in between. CDR3 length: 13 residues. The CDR3 nucleotides read TGCAGTGCTAGTAATTGGGGGCAAACTGAAGCTTTCTTT. This translates into CSASNWGQTEAFF.

This clonotype was counted many times. Compared with germline, one end of the junction differs, possibly owing to a read error. This chain connects TRBV3-1 to TRBJ2-2, with a tentative D call TRBD2 (6 bases). The germline CDR1 and CDR2 sequences are LGHDT and YNNKEL (reference sequence). CDR3 length: 17 amino acids. The CDR3 bases are TGTGCCAGCAGCCAAGGGGCAGCACCGAACTCGGGCGGGAAGCTGTTTTTT. This translates into CASSQGAAPNSGGKLFF.